This paragraph covers one T cell receptor beta chain sequence. Its antigen is unknown. No base quality information exists; no much larger clone differs at one position. Using the deep immunoSEQ assay, TCR CDR3 regions were amplified from genomic DNA by multiplex PCR. Extracted genomic DNA from each cell subset was spread evenly across all wells of several immunoSEQ 96-well plates, with each plate serving as a replicate. For sorted subsets, roughly 190 ng of genomic DNA, equivalent to some 33,000 T cell genomes, went into each replicate PCR. Purified libraries were quantified with a Qubit 3.0 fluorometer, sized on a Bioanalyzer 2100, and re-quantified with the KAPA Library Quantification kit. Every immunoSEQ 96-well plate was sequenced on a separate single-read 150-cycle Illumina NextSeq 550 flow cell. In the authors' own workflow: The immunoSEQ output contained only junctional sequences without quality scores, so filtering could not match that applied to full-length reads. To assign V/J genes and CDR3, sequences were annotated using PyIR, a Python wrapper for IgBLAST v1.9, with IMGT germline references. Reads with weak V/J assignments (E-value above 1e-6), missing CDR3, stop codons, out-of-frame junctions, or ambiguous translated residues were removed. V3J clonotypes were defined by identical inferred V gene, J gene, and CDR3 amino acid sequence. The percentage overlap between two repertoires was calculated by dividing the number of shared unique clonotypes by the size of the smaller repertoire. Three approaches were used to assess repertoire richness: RTK rarefaction, the Chao1 estimator, and Recon v2.1 estimates of unobserved clonotypes. Generation probabilities for all TCRbeta clonotypes obtained by the gDNA method from a few donors were computed using OLGA. Held by TCRdb, this immuneACCESS table contains in-frame sequences only and omits some clones. Under half of the omission traces to an unresolved V gene where checked; the cause of the rest is unknown. Clone size and V and J calls were adopted from that table, with D and trimming inferred from the DNA. The sample records about 380,000 clones, 96% of which are singletons. Less than 0.35% of the sample comes from the top ten.

Donors were healthy HIV-negative adults with no recently reported acute infections or vaccinations. Only Caucasian adults living in Nashville, Tennessee, USA were represented among the donors. The CD8 memory samples were a combination of magnetically selected CD45RO+ cells and CCR7-negative CD45RA+ effector memory (TemRA) cells. Blood was obtained by leukapheresis, after which PBMCs were separated by Ficoll-Histopaque density gradient centrifugation and cryopreserved in liquid nitrogen vapor phase. Analytical flow cytometry was used to check the purity and quantity of every magnetically sorted T cell population. From each sorted fraction, genomic DNA was isolated and quantified by UV absorbance on a Nanodrop 2000c. There are 12 amino acids in the CDR3, from cysteine to phenylalanine inclusive. The sequence is cut down to CDR3 DNA, 36 bases in frame from base 1. Between the V and J ends, shortened by 2 bases and 9 bases respectively, the junction contains 10 bases. The germline V gene yields MDHEN for CDR1 and SYDVKM for CDR2.

This record belongs to a study of shared clonotypes between healthy human individuals (dated by TCRdb to the early 2020s). At the level of the whole study: A couple of women and a few men aged 18 to 49 years were included in the cohort. For each donor, three plates each were used for CD4 naive and CD4 memory, two plates were used for CD8 naive, and one plate was used for CD8 memory. To estimate repertoire size and how much clonotypes are shared between individuals, the study performed deep sequencing of blood TCR repertoires from 4 to 6 healthy adults. To increase sequencing depth and limit assay-specific biases, TCR repertoire library preparation and sequencing were carried out by different laboratories using diverse techniques. Per donor, leukapheresis produced somewhere between about 0.94 and 9 billion PBMCs. Study-wide findings and limitations: Pairwise subsampling led to the expectation that sequencing depth would affect the degree of clonotype sharing among donors. Sampling was restricted to blood, and TCR repertoires in tissue are likely to differ from TCR repertoires in blood. Because the study included only a small number of donors, the genetic and exposure-history diversity represented was limited. Clonotypes shared by all four sorted-subset donors showed higher generation probabilities than non-shared clonotypes. When a handful of donors were compared, the shared fraction of clonotypes was 5% to 6.5% for naive CD4, 3.5% for naive CD8, 2.3% for memory CD4, and around 0.37% for memory CD8. Naive subsets generally had larger estimated clonotype richness than memory subsets. Even with the large sequencing depth, rarefaction of the sorted-subset datasets indicated that sequencing was incomplete.

Specimen: memory CD8+ T cells sorted from blood. Sample cell subset or site, as interpreted from the label and publication: CD45RO+ cells pooled with CCR7-negative TemRA cells. The sequence was collected from a young man in good health. The chain is assembled from TRBV28 and TRBJ1-2, with the D gene call left open. This receptor carries the CDR3 CASSLPEASYTF. The DNA sequence follows: TGTGCCAGCAGTTTACCGGAGGCAAGCTACACCTTC.